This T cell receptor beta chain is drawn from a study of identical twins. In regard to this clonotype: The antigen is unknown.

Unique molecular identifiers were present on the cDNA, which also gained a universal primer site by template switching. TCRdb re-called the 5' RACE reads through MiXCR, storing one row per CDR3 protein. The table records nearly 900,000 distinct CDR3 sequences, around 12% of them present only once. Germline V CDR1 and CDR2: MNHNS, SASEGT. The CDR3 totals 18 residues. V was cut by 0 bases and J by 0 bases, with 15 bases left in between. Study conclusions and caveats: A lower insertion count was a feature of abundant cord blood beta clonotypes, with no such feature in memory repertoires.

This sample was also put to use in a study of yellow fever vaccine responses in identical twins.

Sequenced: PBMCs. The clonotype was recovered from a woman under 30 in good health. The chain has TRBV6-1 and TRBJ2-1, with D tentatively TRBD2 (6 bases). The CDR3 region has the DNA TGTGCCAGCAGTGAAGCAGGGCGGGGCCACAGCTCCTACAATGAGCAGTTCTTC. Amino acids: CASSEAGRGHSSYNEQFF.